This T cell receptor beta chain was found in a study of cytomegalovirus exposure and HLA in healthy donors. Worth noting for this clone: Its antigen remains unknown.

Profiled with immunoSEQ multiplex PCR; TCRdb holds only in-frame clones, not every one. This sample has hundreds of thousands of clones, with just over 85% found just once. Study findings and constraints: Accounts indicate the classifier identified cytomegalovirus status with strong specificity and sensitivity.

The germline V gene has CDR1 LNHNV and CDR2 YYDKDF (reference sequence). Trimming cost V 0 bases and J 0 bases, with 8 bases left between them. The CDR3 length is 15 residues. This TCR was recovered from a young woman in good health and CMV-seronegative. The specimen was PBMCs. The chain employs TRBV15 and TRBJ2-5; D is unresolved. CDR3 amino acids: CATSRDPRYQETQYF. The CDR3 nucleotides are TGTGCCACCAGCAGAGATCCCAGATACCAAGAGACCCAGTACTTC.